The 14 T cell receptor beta chains reported below all come from one sample, sequenced in a study of T-cell reconstitution after alpha-beta-depleted transplantation in children. Unique molecular identifiers were used to barcode this TCRbeta library. TCRdb recomputed calls from the PCR reads with MiXCR, one row per CDR3 protein. The sample has 400,000 to 500,000 distinct CDR3 sequences, under 13% seen once. This sample comprised PBMCs from the stem cell graft donor, obtained from the stem cell graft. These receptors originate from a human donor who donated a stem cell graft to a child with acute myeloid leukemia.

This clonotype showed up many times. CDR3 sequence (DNA): TGTGCCAGCAGCCAAGGGGGCGGTTGGAACACTGAAGCTTTCTTT. Translation: CASSQGGGWNTEAFF. The chain carries TRBV3-1 and TRBJ1-1; D perhaps matches TRBD1 (5 bases). The CDR3 has 15 residues. V lost 1 base and J 1 base, leaving 10 bases between the germline ends. Germline values: CDR1 LGHDT, CDR2 YNNKEL (reference sequence).

This clonotype was seen at least ten times. The J gene is TRBJ2-5, the V gene TRBV10-3; D uncertain. With 10 bases removed from V and 4 bases from J, the gap between germline ends came to 22 bases. The CDR3 consists of 15 residues. Germline CDR1 is ENHRY and CDR2 is SYGVKD. The CDR3 DNA reads as TGTGCCACCACCGCGGCCGGAACTTCTAGAGAGACCCAGTACTTC. Translated, it gives CATTAAGTSRETQYF.

In this sample, this clonotype turned up many times. The rearrangement uses TRBV2 and TRBJ2-2; 10 bases map to TRBD2. This CDR3 comprises 17 residues. CDR1 is SNHLY and CDR2 is FYNNEI in the germline V gene. V trimming: 5 bases; J trimming: 0 bases; junction bases outside the gene matches: 6. In DNA, the CDR3 is TGTGCCAGCAGTCGTTTAGCGGGGGGAGCGAACACCGGGGAGCTGTTTTTT. Protein product: CASSRLAGGANTGELFF. The full variable domain, completed using reference TRBV2 and TRBJ2-2, is EPEVTQTPSHQVTQMGQEVILRCVPISNHLYFYWYRQILGQKVEFLVSFYNNEISEKSEIFDDQFSVERPDGSNFTLKIRSTKLEDSAMYFCASSRLAGGANTGELFFGEGSRLTVL.

This clonotype is a singleton in its sample. This chain joins TRBV5-6 and TRBJ2-7; weak D call: TRBD2 (5 bases). From germline, CDR1 is SGHDT and CDR2 YYEEEE. Trimming pared 5 bases from V and 0 bases from J, leaving 12 bases between. CDR3 length equals 14 residues. The CDR3 loop is CASRAGLSSYEQYF. CDR3 DNA: TGTGCCAGCAGGGCGGGCCTAAGCTCCTACGAGCAGTACTTC.

This chain links TRBV7-9 with TRBJ1-5, with 7 nucleotides matching TRBD1. J lost 7 bases, V lost 5 bases, and 5 bases had no gene match. Germline CDR1 is SEHNR and CDR2 is FQNEAQ (reference sequence). This CDR3 contains 13 residues. The CDR3 DNA sequence: TGTGCCAGCAGCACCCGACAGGGACAGCCCCAGCATTTT. It encodes CASSTRQGQPQHF.

A few counts support this clonotype. The chain carries TRBV9 and TRBJ2-3; TRBD2 agrees at 8 bases. This CDR3 is built from 16 residues. Germline CDR1 reads SGDLS; CDR2 reads YYNGEE. Trimming removed 3 bases from V and 4 bases from J; junction bases left unmatched: 10. CDR3 sequence: CASSARLAKAPDTQYF. In DNA form, the CDR3 reads TGTGCCAGCAGCGCCCGACTAGCGAAGGCCCCAGATACGCAGTATTTT.

This clonotype was detected ten times or more. The chain has TRBV6-4 and TRBJ2-3, with D possibly being TRBD2 (7 bases). CDR3 length: 15 residues. Germline V gene lookup returns CDR1 MRHNA and CDR2 SNTAGT. Trimming cost V 3 bases and J 4 bases, with 14 bases left between them. CDR3 DNA sequence: TGTGCCAGCAGTGATCGGGGGGCCGGGCCAGATACGCAGTATTTT. Protein sequence: CASSDRGAGPDTQYF.

This clonotype was seen a few times. V gene TRBV3-1 combines with J gene TRBJ2-5; D gene uncertain. The V and J ends lost 1 base and 0 bases respectively, with 9 bases between them. The CDR3 runs to 15 residues. In germline, CDR1 is LGHDT, CDR2 YNNKEL (reference sequence). The CDR3 DNA reads as TGTGCCAGCAGCCAAGTAGGCCAGAACCAAGAGACCCAGTACTTC. Amino acid sequence: CASSQVGQNQETQYF.

This clonotype has more than one count but fewer than ten. V usage is TRBV4-1 and J usage is TRBJ2-2; D possibly corresponds to TRBD1 (5 bases). Germline assignment: CDR1 MGHRA and CDR2 YSYEKL. The germline V and J ends were trimmed by 3 bases and 0 bases, with 8 bases remaining between them. The CDR3 has 15 amino acids. For the CDR3, the DNA is TGCGCCAGCAGCCAGACAGAGACGAACACCGGGGAGCTGTTTTTT. It translates to CASSQTETNTGELFF.

The V gene is TRBV29-1, the J gene TRBJ1-5, with 9 bases lining up with TRBD1. The V gene's germline CDR1 is SQVTM and CDR2 ANQGSEA. The CDR3 runs 15 residues. The V and J ends lost 6 bases and 3 bases, in that order; junction bases with no gene match: 9. The DNA of the CDR3 is TGCAGCGTGGCACCGGGACAGGGATACAATCAGCCCCAGCATTTT. Encoded protein: CSVAPGQGYNQPQHF.

This rearrangement joins TRBV11-2 to TRBJ1-6; D is unclear. The CDR3 length is 15 residues. The V end was cut by 2 bases, the J end by 10 bases, with 15 bases between. CDR1 is SGHAT, CDR2 FQNNGV, per germline. The CDR3 DNA sequence: TGTGCCAGCAGCTTAACGACGGTGTCCCAATCACCCCTCCACTTT. Its translation is CASSLTTVSQSPLHF.

This clonotype showed up just a few times. The CDR3 loop reads CASSVGVEGPTDTQYF. The CDR3 DNA follows: TGTGCCAGCAGCGTAGGTGTGGAGGGACCCACAGATACGCAGTATTTT. The chain uses TRBV9 and TRBJ2-3; the D gene is possibly TRBD2 (6 bases). In germline, CDR1 is SGDLS, CDR2 YYNGEE. Trimming pared 0 bases from V and 2 bases from J, leaving 13 bases between. CDR3 length: 16 amino acids.

This clonotype came up a few times. This chain links TRBV29-1 with TRBJ2-7, with D unclear. Trimming left V 0 bases short and J 3 bases short, with 6 bases between. Germline values: CDR1 SQVTM, CDR2 ANQGSEA. This CDR3 region has 12 residues. CDR3 sequence (DNA): TGCAGCGTTGAAGAACCAGGCTACGAGCAGTACGTC. The encoded protein is CSVEEPGYEQYV.

This chain connects TRBV5-1 to TRBJ1-6; D call uncertain. Germline CDR1 is SGHRS and CDR2 is YFSETQ. The CDR3 covers 13 residues. Trimming left V 4 bases short and J 13 bases short, with 15 bases between. CDR3 amino acids: CASSPTSSTPLHF. For the CDR3, the DNA is TGCGCCAGCAGCCCTACCAGTTCGACCCCCCTCCACTTT.